This passage covers 12 T cell receptor beta chains from one sample sequenced in a study of T cell changes during pregnancy in multiple sclerosis. Profiled with immunoSEQ multiplex PCR; TCRdb holds only in-frame clones, not every one. The repertoire holds under 45,000 clones, with about 85% as singletons. The sample here was CD4+ T cells from peripheral blood mononuclear cells, taken in the second trimester of pregnancy. These receptors were taken from a female donor with multiple sclerosis, enrolled in a pregnancy study.

The V gene is TRBV7-8, the J gene TRBJ1-5; 9 nucleotides match TRBD1. Losses at the gene ends were 5 bases for V and 2 bases for J; bases not matched to a gene: 19. The CDR3 is 20 amino acids. From germline, CDR1 is SGHVS and CDR2 FQNEAQ. CDR3 region: CASSSWTGTGRTTGNQPQHF. CDR3 in DNA: TGTGCCAGCAGCAGCTGGACCGGGACAGGGCGTACGACGGGCAATCAGCCCCAGCATTTT.

The rearrangement links TRBV11-2 to TRBJ2-1, with D uncertain. V was trimmed by 3 bases and J by 0 bases, leaving 9 bases between them. The germline V gene has CDR1 SGHAT and CDR2 FQNNGV. The CDR3 totals 15 residues. The CDR3 region is CASSFTRSSYNEQFF. The CDR3, as DNA: TGTGCCAGCAGCTTTACACGGAGCTCCTACAATGAGCAGTTCTTC.

The chain links TRBV19 to TRBJ2-7; no clear D gene. This CDR3 is 14 amino acids long. The ends were cut back, 5 bases at V and 0 bases at J, with 11 bases in the middle. CDR1 and CDR2 from the germline V gene are LNHDA and SQIVND (reference sequence). The CDR3, as DNA: TGTGCCAGTAGTCCGCCCTATAGCTCCTACGAGCAGTACTTC. It encodes CASSPPYSSYEQYF.

V gene TRBV28 combines with J gene TRBJ2-3; 8 bases agree with TRBD1. The trim removed 3 bases at V and 6 bases at J, leaving 8 bases unmatched. This CDR3 comprises 15 residues. CDR1 and CDR2 (germline): MDHEN, SYDVKM. This chain's CDR3 is CASSLPQGGRDTQYF. CDR3 coding DNA: TGTGCCAGCAGTTTGCCACAGGGGGGAAGGGATACGCAGTATTTT.

V is TRBV19 and J is TRBJ1-4; no clear D gene. In germline, CDR1 is LNHDA, CDR2 SQIVND (reference sequence). V was clipped by 6 bases and J by 8 bases, with 19 bases between them. There are 15 residues in the CDR3. CDR3 residues: CASRSPGQVREKLFF. In DNA form, the CDR3 reads TGTGCCAGTAGATCTCCAGGCCAGGTCCGGGAAAAACTGTTTTTT.

The rearrangement uses TRBV2 and TRBJ2-1; D possibly corresponds to TRBD2 (6 bases). Germline CDR1 and CDR2: SNHLY and FYNNEI. This CDR3 has 16 amino acids. Trimming took 6 bases from V and 5 from J, leaving 20 bases between them. CDR3 protein: CASSSATPRGNNEQFF. CDR3 DNA sequence: TGTGCCAGCAGCTCGGCGACTCCCCGGGGGAACAATGAGCAGTTCTTC.

The J gene is TRBJ2-5, the V gene TRBV5-1, with D possibly TRBD2 on 5 matching bases. Germline V gene lookup returns CDR1 SGHRS and CDR2 YFSETQ. Trimming removed 3 bases at V and 1 base at J, with 10 bases between. The CDR3 has 14 residues. In DNA, the CDR3 is TGCGCCAGCAGCTCCACGGGGTTCCAAGAGACCCAGTACTTC. As protein: CASSSTGFQETQYF. The full variable domain, completed using reference TRBV5-1 and TRBJ2-5, is KAGVTQTPRYLIKTRGQQVTLSCSPISGHRSVSWYQQTPGQGLQFLFEYFSETQRNKGNFPGRFSGRQFSNSRSEMNVSTLELGDSALYLCASSSTGFQETQYFGPGTRLLVL.

This sequence joins TRBV9 and TRBJ2-2, with 8 bases lining up with TRBD1. The J segment lost 4 bases and the V segment lost 0 bases, leaving 5 bases of the junction unmatched. Germline CDR1 and CDR2: SGDLS and YYNGEE. CDR3 length: 16 amino acids. The CDR3 spells CASSVGQGLSTGELFF. DNA for the CDR3: TGTGCCAGCAGCGTAGGACAGGGGCTCTCCACCGGGGAGCTGTTTTTT.

This clone was counted ten times or more. J is TRBJ2-1 and V is TRBV6-6; the D gene is possibly TRBD2 (6 bases). V lost 2 bases, J lost 5 bases, and 10 bases lay in between. Germline V gene lookup returns CDR1 MNHNY and CDR2 SVGAGI (reference sequence). The CDR3 is 14 residues long. CDR3 DNA sequence: TGTGCCAGCAGTTACGGGACTTCCAACAATGAGCAGTTCTTC. The encoded protein is CASSYGTSNNEQFF.

V is TRBV4-3 and J is TRBJ2-7; D perhaps matches TRBD1 (6 bases). V was cut by 4 bases and J by 2 bases, with 12 bases left in between. This CDR3 has 14 amino acids. In germline, CDR1 is LGHNA, CDR2 YSLEER. In nucleotides, the CDR3 is TGCGCCAGCAGCCGGAACCCAGGGGCCTACGAGCAGTACTTC. It codes for CASSRNPGAYEQYF.

This clone was counted between two and nine times. This chain connects TRBV2 to TRBJ1-1; 8 bases align to TRBD1. J lost 3 bases, V lost 6 bases, and 9 bases had no gene match. Looked up from germline, CDR1 is SNHLY and CDR2 is FYNNEI. The length of the CDR3 is 15 residues. For the CDR3, the DNA is TGTGCCAGCAGGGGACCCGGACAGGGAGACACTGAAGCTTTCTTT. It is translated as CASRGPGQGDTEAFF.

This sequence joins TRBV18 and TRBJ2-3; D is possibly TRBD2 (6 bases). Looked up from germline, CDR1 is KGHSH and CDR2 is LQKENI. V was trimmed by 2 bases and J by 4 bases, leaving 16 bases between them. The CDR3 has 16 amino acids. CDR3: CASSPDGGVKADTQYF. Here the CDR3 DNA reads TGTGCCAGCTCACCAGATGGCGGGGTTAAAGCAGATACGCAGTATTTT.